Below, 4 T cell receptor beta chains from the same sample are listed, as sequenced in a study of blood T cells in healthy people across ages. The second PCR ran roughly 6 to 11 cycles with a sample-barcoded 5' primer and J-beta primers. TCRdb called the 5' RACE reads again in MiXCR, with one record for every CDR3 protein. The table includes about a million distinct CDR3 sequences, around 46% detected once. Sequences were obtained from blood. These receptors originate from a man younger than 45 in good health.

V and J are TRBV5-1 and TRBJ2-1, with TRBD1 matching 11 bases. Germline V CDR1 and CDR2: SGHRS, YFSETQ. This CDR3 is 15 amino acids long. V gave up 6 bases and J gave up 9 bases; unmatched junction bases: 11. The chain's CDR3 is CASTVRTGGSSEQFF. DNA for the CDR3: TGCGCCAGCACGGTTAGGACAGGGGGCTCGAGTGAGCAGTTCTTC.

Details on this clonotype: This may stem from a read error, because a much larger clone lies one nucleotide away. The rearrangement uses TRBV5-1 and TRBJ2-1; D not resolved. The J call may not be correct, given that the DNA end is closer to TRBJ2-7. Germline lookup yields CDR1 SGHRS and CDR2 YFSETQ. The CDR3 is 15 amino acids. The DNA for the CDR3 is TGCGCCAGCAGCTTGGCTGGGGAATCCTACAATGAGCAGTACTTC. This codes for CASSLAGESYNEQYF.

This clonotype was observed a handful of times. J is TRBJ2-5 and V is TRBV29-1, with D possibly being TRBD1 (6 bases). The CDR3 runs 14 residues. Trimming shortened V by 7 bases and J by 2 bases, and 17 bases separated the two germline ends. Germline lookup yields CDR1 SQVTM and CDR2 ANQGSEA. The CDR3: CSGTPGTQQETQYF. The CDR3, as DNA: TGCAGCGGAACCCCCGGGACACAGCAAGAGACCCAGTACTTC.

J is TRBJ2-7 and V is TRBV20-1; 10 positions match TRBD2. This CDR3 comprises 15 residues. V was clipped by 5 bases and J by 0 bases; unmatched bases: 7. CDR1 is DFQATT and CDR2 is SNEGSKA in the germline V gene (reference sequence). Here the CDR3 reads CSALIAGGSSYEQYF. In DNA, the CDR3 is TGCAGTGCTCTTATAGCGGGGGGAAGCTCCTACGAGCAGTACTTC.